The entry below gives a single T cell receptor beta chain sequence along with its context. TCRdb called the 5' RACE reads again in MiXCR, with one record for every CDR3 protein. The sample lists about 82,000 distinct CDR3 sequences; approximately 5.4% were seen once. The data originate from a study of T cells of healthy individuals. Germline assignment: CDR1 MGHDK and CDR2 SYGVNS. The CDR3 extends over 13 amino acids. V was trimmed by 6 bases and J by 1 base, leaving 9 bases between them. The receptor was isolated from a female donor in good health. V gene TRBV25-1 combines with J gene TRBJ1-1; the D is unclear. The chain's CDR3 is CASRLQQNTEAFF. The CDR3 DNA reads TGTGCCAGCAGACTACAGCAGAACACTGAAGCTTTCTTT.